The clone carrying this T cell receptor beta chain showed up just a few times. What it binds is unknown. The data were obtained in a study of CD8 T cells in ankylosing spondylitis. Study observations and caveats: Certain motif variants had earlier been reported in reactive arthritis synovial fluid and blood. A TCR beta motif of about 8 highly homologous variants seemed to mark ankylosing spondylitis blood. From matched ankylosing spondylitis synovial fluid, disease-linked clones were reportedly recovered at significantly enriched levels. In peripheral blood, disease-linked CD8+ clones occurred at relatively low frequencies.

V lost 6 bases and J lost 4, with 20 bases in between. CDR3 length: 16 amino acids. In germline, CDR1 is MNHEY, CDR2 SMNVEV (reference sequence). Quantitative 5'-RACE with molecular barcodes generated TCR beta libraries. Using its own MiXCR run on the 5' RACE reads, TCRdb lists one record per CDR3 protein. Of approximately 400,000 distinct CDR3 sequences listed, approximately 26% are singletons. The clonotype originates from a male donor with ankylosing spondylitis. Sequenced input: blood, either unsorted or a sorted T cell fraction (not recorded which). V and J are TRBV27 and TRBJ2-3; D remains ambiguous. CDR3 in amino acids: CASSSRGLGRSDTQYF. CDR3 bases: TGTGCCAGCAGCTCGAGAGGTTTGGGTAGGTCAGATACGCAGTATTTT.